Sequencing of this T cell receptor beta chain was carried out in a study of T cell repertoires in aging, cancer and after chemotherapy. Whole-study context: Some 9.4 million TCR reads made up the full dataset.

Peripheral blood genomic DNA, not sorted cells or RNA, was the template. V was shortened by 5 bases and J by 5 bases, with 19 bases between the two germline ends. Germline V gene data show CDR1 as MNHEY and CDR2 as SMNVEV (reference sequence). The CDR3 is made up of 15 amino acids. Whole-study findings and limits: In healthy donors, age-related TCR diversity loss mainly reflected lost richness. Across the chemotherapy interval, each cancer cohort showed higher median generation probability, suggesting thymic rebound.

This clonotype ranks as medium-sized. The antigen is undetermined. TRB rearrangements spanning V, D and J were amplified using mixed TRB-A/B primers. MiXCR, run by TCRdb on the multiplex PCR reads, gives a single entry per CDR3 protein. The sample holds about 9,700 distinct CDR3 sequences; 33% are singletons and the top ten take about 3%. The sequenced material came from blood. The TCR sequence derives from a human donor in good health. The chain links TRBV27 to TRBJ2-7; D is possibly TRBD2 (7 bases). CDR3 bases: TGTGCCAGCAGTCCCTCAGGGGCGGGAGAGGACGAGCAGTACTTC. Translation: CASSPSGAGEDEQYF.